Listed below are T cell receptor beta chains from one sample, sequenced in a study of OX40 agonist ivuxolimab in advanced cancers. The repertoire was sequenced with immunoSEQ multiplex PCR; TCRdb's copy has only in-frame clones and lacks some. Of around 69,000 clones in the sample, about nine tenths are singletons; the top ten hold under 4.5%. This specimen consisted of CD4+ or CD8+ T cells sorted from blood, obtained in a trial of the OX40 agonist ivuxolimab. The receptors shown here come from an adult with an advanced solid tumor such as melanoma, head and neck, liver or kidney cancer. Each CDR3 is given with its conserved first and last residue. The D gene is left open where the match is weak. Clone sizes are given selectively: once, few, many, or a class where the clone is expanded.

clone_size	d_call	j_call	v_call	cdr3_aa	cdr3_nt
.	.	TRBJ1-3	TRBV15	CATSRDSRAGNTIYF	TGTGCCACCAGCAGAGATAGCAGAGCTGGAAACACCATATATTTT
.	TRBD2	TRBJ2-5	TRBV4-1	CASSQRVTSGKETQYF	TGCGCCAGCAGCCAAAGGGTGACTAGCGGGAAAGAGACCCAGTACTTC
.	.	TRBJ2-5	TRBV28	CASRRGGETQYF	TGTGCCAGCAGAAGGGGGGGAGAGACCCAGTACTTC
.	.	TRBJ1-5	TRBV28	CASTPGGGWSQPQHF	TGTGCCAGCACCCCGGGAGGGGGTTGGAGTCAGCCCCAGCATTTT
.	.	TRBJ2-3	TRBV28	CASSSASIGTQYF	TGTGCCAGCAGCTCCGCTAGCATCGGTACGCAGTATTTT
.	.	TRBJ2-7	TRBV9	CASSAHPIAYEQYF	TGTGCCAGCAGCGCCCACCCCATAGCCTACGAGCAGTACTTC
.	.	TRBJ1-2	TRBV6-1	CASGKGQGKNYGYTF	TGTGCCAGCGGAAAAGGGCAGGGGAAGAACTATGGCTACACCTTC
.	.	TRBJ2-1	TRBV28	CASSPAFAGSSYNEQFF	TGTGCCAGCAGCCCCGCTTTCGCAGGGAGCTCCTACAATGAGCAGTTCTTC
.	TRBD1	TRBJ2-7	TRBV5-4	CASSLKGAIYEQYF	TGTGCCAGCAGCTTGAAGGGGGCGATCTACGAGCAGTACTTC
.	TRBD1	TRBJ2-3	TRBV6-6	CASSSTGGERRDTQYF	TGTGCCAGCAGTTCAACAGGGGGCGAACGTAGGGATACGCAGTATTTT
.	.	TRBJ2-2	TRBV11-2	CASSPYLTGDTGELFF	TGTGCCAGCAGCCCCTATTTGACGGGAGACACCGGGGAGCTGTTTTTT
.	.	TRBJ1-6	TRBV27	CASSLRVGQGYNSPLHF	TGTGCCAGCAGTTTAAGGGTCGGGCAGGGATATAATTCACCCCTCCACTTT
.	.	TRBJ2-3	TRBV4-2	CASSQEGGYPTDTQYF	TGTGCCAGCAGCCAAGAAGGGGGATACCCCACAGATACGCAGTATTTT
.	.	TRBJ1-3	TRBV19	CASSRLGASGNTIYF	TGTGCCAGTAGCCGCCTGGGGGCCTCTGGAAACACCATATATTTT
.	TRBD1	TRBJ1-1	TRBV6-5	CASSYQRQGEAFF	TGTGCCAGCAGTTACCAAAGACAGGGTGAAGCTTTCTTT
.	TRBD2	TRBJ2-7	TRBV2	CASSVGGSSRYEQYF	TGTGCCAGCAGTGTCGGCGGGAGTAGTCGGTACGAGCAGTACTTC
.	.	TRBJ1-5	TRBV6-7	CASSYPSRMVDSNQPQHF	TGTGCCAGCAGTTACCCCTCCCGGATGGTCGATAGCAATCAGCCCCAGCATTTT
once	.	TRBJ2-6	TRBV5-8	CASSLVVSGANVLTF	TGTGCCAGCAGCTTGGTGGTCTCTGGGGCCAACGTCCTGACTTTC
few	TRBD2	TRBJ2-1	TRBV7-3	CASSPGLAGYNEQFF	TGTGCCAGCAGCCCCGGACTAGCGGGGTACAATGAGCAGTTCTTC
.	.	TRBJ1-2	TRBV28	CASRIDDRHYTF	TGTGCCAGCAGGATAGACGACAGACACTACACCTTC
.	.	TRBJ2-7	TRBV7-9	CASSSGLVSYEQYF	TGTGCCAGCAGCTCGGGACTGGTCTCCTACGAGCAGTACTTC
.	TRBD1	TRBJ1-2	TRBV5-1	CASSLATGVYGYTF	TGCGCCAGCAGCTTGGCCACAGGGGTCTATGGCTACACCTTC
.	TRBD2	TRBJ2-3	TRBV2	CASLNSGRGDTQYF	TGTGCCAGCCTTAATAGCGGGAGAGGGGATACGCAGTATTTT
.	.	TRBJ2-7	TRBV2	CASSEGYEQYF	TGTGCCAGCAGTGAGGGCTACGAGCAGTACTTC
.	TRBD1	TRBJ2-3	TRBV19	CASSLRDRGPDTQYF	TGTGCCAGTAGTCTCCGGGACAGGGGGCCCGATACGCAGTATTTT
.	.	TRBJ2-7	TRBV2	CASSVVSGGEQYF	TGTGCCAGCAGTGTTGTTAGCGGAGGCGAGCAGTACTTC
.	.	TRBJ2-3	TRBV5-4	CASSFPGLRTDTQYF	TGTGCCAGCAGCTTCCCGGGACTCCGCACAGATACGCAGTATTTT
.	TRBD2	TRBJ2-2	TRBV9	CASSSGGLAGTGELFF	TGTGCCAGCAGCTCCGGGGGACTAGCTGGCACCGGGGAGCTGTTTTTT
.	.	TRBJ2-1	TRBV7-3	CASSLRAGQDYNEQFF	TGTGCCAGCAGCTTACGCGCGGGTCAGGATTACAATGAGCAGTTCTTC
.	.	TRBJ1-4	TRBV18	CASSPRADGLEKLFF	TGTGCCAGCTCACCTCGAGCCGACGGCCTCGAAAAACTGTTTTTT
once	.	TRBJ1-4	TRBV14	CASSQGANEKLFF	TGTGCCAGCAGCCAGGGGGCGAATGAAAAACTGTTTTTT
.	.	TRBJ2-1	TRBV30	CAWKTPSGRLVGASYNEQFF	TGTGCCTGGAAAACCCCATCGGGCAGGTTGGTCGGGGCCTCCTACAATGAGCAGTTCTTC
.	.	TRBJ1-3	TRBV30	CAWSRGSGNTIYF	TGTGCCTGGAGCAGGGGCAGTGGAAACACCATATATTTT
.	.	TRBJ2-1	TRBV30	CAWSRYNEQFF	TGTGCCTGGAGTAGGTACAATGAGCAGTTCTTC
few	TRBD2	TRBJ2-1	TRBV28	CASSLSVAGAEQFF	TGTGCCAGCAGTTTATCGGTAGCGGGAGCTGAGCAGTTCTTC
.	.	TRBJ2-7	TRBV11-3	CASSLVISEQYF	TGTGCCAGCAGCTTAGTAATTTCCGAGCAGTACTTC
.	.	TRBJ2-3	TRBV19	CASSWASTDTQYF	TGTGCCAGTAGTTGGGCTAGCACAGATACGCAGTATTTT